Following are 30 T cell receptor beta chains from one sample sequenced in a study of blood T cell repertoires in COVID-19. Sequenced by immunoSEQ multiplex PCR; TCRdb stores in-frame clones only, minus some. The data show approximately 97,000 clones, almost 90% seen once. Material: peripheral blood. All receptors come from a man aged 45-65 years with COVID-19, enrolled during active disease.

The rearrangement joins TRBV24-1 to TRBJ2-2; 9 bases line up with TRBD2. This CDR3 has 15 amino acids. Germline values: CDR1 KGHDR, CDR2 SFDVKD. J gave up 6 bases and V 9 bases, and 10 bases lay outside the gene matches. CDR3 sequence: CATRIGRGGAGELFF. Written as DNA, the CDR3 is TGTGCCACCCGGATAGGGCGGGGGGGCGCCGGGGAGCTGTTTTTT.

The rearrangement links TRBV5-5 to TRBJ1-3; D not resolved. In germline, CDR1 is SGHKS, CDR2 YYEKEE (reference sequence). Deletions cut 1 base from V and 4 bases from J, with 12 bases between. CDR3 size: 15 residues. DNA for the CDR3: TGTGCCAGCAGCTTGTTAGGTCGGGTCGGAAACACCATATATTTT. Translated: CASSLLGRVGNTIYF.

The rearrangement joins TRBV4-3 to TRBJ2-1, with D uncertain. This CDR3 spans 15 amino acids. CDR1 is LGHNA, CDR2 YSLEER, per germline. Trimming removed 0 bases at V and 1 base at J, with 7 bases between. CDR3 DNA sequence: TGCGCCAGCAGCCAAGACCACGGGTCCTACAATGAGCAGTTCTTC. It yields the protein CASSQDHGSYNEQFF.

This clone was observed many times. The rearrangement uses TRBV28 and TRBJ1-1, with a weak D call TRBD1 (6 bases). V was shortened by 6 bases and J by 5 bases, with 13 bases between the two germline ends. The germline CDR1 and CDR2 sequences are MDHEN and SYDVKM. The CDR3 has 13 residues. This chain's CDR3 is CASSLQGWTEAFF. Written as DNA, the CDR3 is TGTGCCAGCAGCTTACAGGGTTGGACTGAAGCTTTCTTT.

This chain links TRBV28 with TRBJ1-6; D not resolved. This CDR3 comprises 12 residues. In germline, CDR1 is MDHEN, CDR2 SYDVKM. The germline V and J ends were trimmed by 5 bases and 6 bases, with 5 bases remaining between them. The CDR3, as DNA: TGTGCCAGCAGTACTAGTAATTCACCCCTCCACTTT. Protein product: CASSTSNSPLHF.

This rearrangement joins TRBV4-3 to TRBJ1-5; possible D gene TRBD1, 6 bases. The CDR3 extends over 14 amino acids. The germline V gene encodes CDR1 LGHNA and CDR2 YSLEER. V shed 4 bases and J shed 6 bases, with 13 bases lying between them. CDR3 in amino acids: CASSLDMGAQPQHF. Here the CDR3 DNA reads TGCGCCAGCAGCCTTGATATGGGGGCTCAGCCCCAGCATTTT.

This rearrangement joins TRBV19 to TRBJ1-2; TRBD1 agrees at 8 bases. Losses at the gene ends were 5 bases for V and 3 bases for J; bases not matched to a gene: 8. Germline CDR1 LNHDA, CDR2 SQIVND (reference sequence). The CDR3 extends over 15 amino acids. CDR3 amino acids: CASSVRQGLHYGYTF. The CDR3 nucleotides are TGTGCCAGTAGTGTTCGACAGGGGCTCCACTATGGCTACACCTTC.

This rearrangement joins TRBV16 to TRBJ2-5, with D perhaps TRBD1 (6 bases). V lost 0 bases, J lost 2 bases, and 10 bases lay in between. CDR1 is KGHSY and CDR2 is FQNENV in the germline V gene. The CDR3 length is 15 residues. Here the CDR3 DNA reads TGTGCCAGCAGCCAATCGAGGACAGCGCAAGAGACCCAGTACTTC. Encoded protein: CASSQSRTAQETQYF.

The rearrangement links TRBV21-1 to TRBJ1-1. TRBV21-1 is flagged as a pseudogene. The CDR3 is 15 amino acids. The CDR3 nucleotides are TGTGCCAGCAGCAAGCGACATGGGGGGGACACTGAAGCTTTCTTT. Residues: CASSKRHGGDTEAFF.

About this clone: Other nucleotide sequences from this sample produce the same CDR3. This chain links TRBV5-1 with TRBJ1-4, with D unresolved. Germline CDR1 SGHRS, CDR2 YFSETQ. Trimming pared 0 bases from V and 2 bases from J, leaving 8 bases between. The CDR3 runs to 15 residues. CDR3 region: CASSLVAGTNEKLFF. The CDR3 region has the DNA TGCGCCAGCAGCTTGGTGGCGGGTACTAATGAAAAACTGTTTTTT. Together with reference TRBV5-1 and TRBJ1-4, the CDR3 gives the full variable domain: KAGVTQTPRYLIKTRGQQVTLSCSPISGHRSVSWYQQTPGQGLQFLFEYFSETQRNKGNFPGRFSGRQFSNSRSEMNVSTLELGDSALYLCASSLVAGTNEKLFFGSGTQLSVL.

This chain uses TRBV19 with TRBJ2-7, with TRBD1 identical over 7 bases. The CDR3 has 14 amino acids. CDR1 LNHDA and CDR2 SQIVND come from the germline V gene (reference sequence). V was clipped by 4 bases and J by 5 bases; unmatched bases: 8. The CDR3 sequence is CASSTTRQGDEQYF. In DNA, the CDR3 is TGTGCCAGTAGTACCACCCGACAGGGCGACGAGCAGTACTTC.

The rearrangement links TRBV4-3 to TRBJ1-1; D possibly corresponds to TRBD1 (6 bases). Germline CDR1 is LGHNA and CDR2 is YSLEER. With 3 bases removed from V and 3 bases from J, the gap between germline ends came to 8 bases. The CDR3 is 13 residues long. The CDR3 loop reads CASSHTGYTEAFF. Here the CDR3 DNA reads TGCGCCAGCAGCCACACAGGGTACACTGAAGCTTTCTTT.

Here the CDR3 reads CASSPTSGLSSYNEQFF. CDR3 DNA sequence: TGTGCCAGCAGCCCGACTAGCGGCCTAAGCTCCTACAATGAGCAGTTCTTC. The chain joins TRBV3-1 (or the pseudogene TRBV3-2) to TRBJ2-1; 9 nucleotides line up with TRBD2. The CDR3 contains 17 residues. With 4 bases clipped from V and 0 bases from J, the junction kept 7 bases outside the gene matches. CDR1 is LGHDT and CDR2 is YNNKEL in the germline V gene (reference sequence).

This clone was seen only once. The chain uses TRBV6-5 and TRBJ1-3, with 8 bases matching TRBD1. V gave up 5 bases and J gave up 2 bases; unmatched junction bases: 5. CDR3 length: 15 amino acids. From germline, CDR1 is MNHEY and CDR2 SVGAGI. Here the CDR3 reads CASSNTGGTGNTIYF. The CDR3, as DNA: TGTGCCAGCAGTAACACAGGGGGAACTGGAAACACCATATATTTT.

The rearrangement joins TRBV6-6 to TRBJ1-6, with 9 bases that match TRBD1. CDR3 size: 15 residues. Germline V gives CDR1 MNHNY, CDR2 SVGAGI (reference sequence). V lost 2 bases and J lost 7; bases outside the gene matches: 3. CDR3 sequence reads: CASSYLDRGNSPLHF. The DNA of the CDR3 is TGTGCCAGCAGTTACCTAGACAGGGGGAATTCACCCCTCCACTTT.

This chain links TRBV24-1 with TRBJ1-5; D remains ambiguous. With 5 bases removed from V and 6 bases from J, the gap between germline ends came to 7 bases. CDR1 and CDR2 from the germline V gene are KGHDR and SFDVKD. CDR3 length: 12 residues. In nucleotides, the CDR3 is TGTGCCACCAGTGCCCTCGGTCAGCCCCAGCATTTT. Protein sequence: CATSALGQPQHF.

V is TRBV10-2 and J is TRBJ1-2; D unclear. This CDR3 is 14 amino acids long. CDR1 and CDR2 from the germline V gene are WSHSY and SAAADI. V was pared by 3 bases and J by 3 bases, with 11 bases between. This chain's CDR3 is CASSESGMDYGYTF. The DNA for the CDR3 is TGCGCCAGCAGTGAATCGGGTATGGACTATGGCTACACCTTC.

The chain is built from TRBV6-2 or TRBV6-3 and TRBJ2-7; tentative D call: TRBD2 (5 bases). Germline CDR1 is MNHEY and CDR2 is SVGEGT. V lost 4 bases, J lost 0 bases, and 16 bases lay in between. The CDR3 is 16 amino acids. CDR3 sequence: CASSSYRTEASYEQYF. In nucleotides, the CDR3 is TGTGCCAGCAGTTCATATCGGACGGAGGCCTCCTACGAGCAGTACTTC.

V usage is TRBV11-3 and J usage is TRBJ2-1; D might be TRBD2 (5 bases). CDR3 length: 13 residues. The germline gives CDR1 SGHNT, CDR2 YENEEA. Trimming took off 2 bases at V and 5 bases at J, with 7 bases between the two ends. This chain's CDR3 is CASSLTGNNEQFF. CDR3 sequence (DNA): TGTGCCAGCAGCTTAACCGGGAACAATGAGCAGTTCTTC. The full variable domain, its missing parts supplied by reference TRBV11-3 and TRBJ2-1, is EAGVVQSPRYKIIEKKQPVAFWCNPISGHNTLYWYLQNLGQGPELLIRYENEEAVDDSQLPKDRFSAERLKGVDSTLKIQPAELGDSAVYLCASSLTGNNEQFFGPGTRLTVL.

This clone has only a few counts. This chain connects TRBV10-3 to TRBJ1-4; 7 bases are shared with TRBD1. V gave up 10 bases and J gave up 3 bases; unmatched junction bases: 5. CDR3 length: 13 amino acids. Germline loops: CDR1 ENHRY, CDR2 SYGVKD. The CDR3: CATLDRANEKLFF. CDR3 coding DNA: TGTGCCACCCTCGACAGGGCTAATGAAAAACTGTTTTTT.

The J gene is TRBJ2-7, the V gene TRBV20-1; tentatively, D is TRBD2 (6 bases). Germline assignment: CDR1 DFQATT and CDR2 SNEGSKA (reference sequence). Deletions cut 3 bases from V and 3 bases from J, with 18 bases between. The CDR3 extends over 15 amino acids. The CDR3 here is CSASLRSLARYEQYF. CDR3 DNA sequence: TGCAGTGCTAGTCTCAGATCGCTAGCGCGCTACGAGCAGTACTTC.

J is TRBJ1-2 and V is TRBV9; unclear D gene. This CDR3 is 14 amino acids long. Per the germline V gene, CDR1 is SGDLS and CDR2 is YYNGEE. Trimming took 0 bases from V and 4 from J, leaving 10 bases between them. CDR3 coding DNA: TGTGCCAGCAGCGTAGAAGCGCGCCTCTATGGCTACACCTTC. Translating it yields CASSVEARLYGYTF.

The CDR3 coding sequence is TGTGCCAGCAGCGTAGTAGGAGGTATGAACACTGAAGCTTTCTTT. The encoded protein is CASSVVGGMNTEAFF. The genes are TRBV9 and TRBJ1-1; D remains unclear. The CDR3 runs to 15 residues. Germline V gives CDR1 SGDLS, CDR2 YYNGEE. The V end lost 0 bases, the J end lost 0 bases, and 9 bases lay between the germline ends.

This chain joins TRBV7-2 and TRBJ1-2; no clear D gene. CDR3 length equals 11 residues. CDR1 SGHTA and CDR2 FQGNSA come from the germline V gene. V was trimmed by 5 bases and J by 5 bases, leaving 6 bases between them. CDR3: CASSTEYGYTF. The CDR3 DNA sequence: TGTGCCAGCAGCACAGAGTATGGCTACACCTTC.

The chain is built from TRBV5-1 and TRBJ2-2, with 10 positions matching TRBD1. CDR1 SGHRS and CDR2 YFSETQ come from the germline V gene. The CDR3 has 15 amino acids. Trimming at V came to 4 bases and at J to 7 bases, leaving 7 bases not matched to a gene. The DNA for the CDR3 is TGCGCCAGCAGCCAGGACAGGGGGAGTTTCGGGGAGCTGTTTTTT. This codes for CASSQDRGSFGELFF.

This clone has more than one count but fewer than ten. The chain uses TRBV18 and TRBJ1-4; maybe TRBD1 (6 bases). CDR3 size: 14 residues. V dropped 8 bases and J dropped 6 bases, with 16 bases sitting between them. CDR1 is KGHSH and CDR2 is LQKENI in the germline V gene. The CDR3 DNA follows: TGTGCCAGCGCGAAACAGGGATATTATGAAAAACTGTTTTTT. Translating it yields CASAKQGYYEKLFF.

The genes are TRBV7-3 and TRBJ2-5, with a possible D match to TRBD1 (6 bases). The V gene's germline CDR1 is SGHTA and CDR2 FQGTGA. V was cut by 5 bases and J by 9 bases, with 19 bases left in between. The CDR3 length is 14 residues. The CDR3 sequence: CASSTTGFGAAQYF. Written as DNA, the CDR3 is TGTGCCAGCAGCACGACAGGCTTTGGTGCGGCCCAGTACTTC.

The V gene is TRBV5-6, the J gene TRBJ2-1, with 7 bases that match TRBD1. J lost 9 bases, V lost 0 bases, and 3 bases had no gene match. Germline V gene sequence: CDR1 SGHDT, CDR2 YYEEEE. This CDR3 has 13 residues. This chain's CDR3 is CASSLVGGGEQFF. The CDR3 coding sequence is TGTGCCAGCAGCTTGGTAGGGGGCGGTGAGCAGTTCTTC.

This clone was picked up a small number of times. The chain is built from TRBV5-4 and TRBJ1-5; 7 positions agree with TRBD1. V dropped 3 bases and J dropped 2; count of bases not matched to a gene: 2. CDR3 size: 14 residues. Germline V gene data show CDR1 as SGHNT and CDR2 as YYREEE (reference sequence). In DNA form, the CDR3 reads TGTGCCAGCAGCTCCGACAGGGGCAATCAGCCCCAGCATTTT. Translating gives CASSSDRGNQPQHF.

The V and J genes are TRBV4-3 and TRBJ2-7; 7 positions agree with TRBD1. The CDR3 runs to 14 residues. CDR1 is LGHNA, CDR2 YSLEER, per germline. Trimming removed 6 bases from V and 3 bases from J; junction bases left unmatched: 8. CDR3 sequence reads: CASSRGQEGYEQYF. CDR3 DNA: TGCGCCAGCAGTCGAGGACAGGAAGGCTACGAGCAGTACTTC.